The rows below give T cell receptor beta chains drawn from one sample of a study of shared clonotypes between healthy human individuals. The method was immunoSEQ multiplex PCR; TCRdb's version includes in-frame clones alone and lacks a portion of them. The data hold hundreds of thousands of clones, with approximately 92% observed a single time. Sequencing was carried out using naive CD8+ T cells sorted from blood. The receptors here all came from a man younger than 40 in good health. Each CDR3 is given with its conserved first and last residue. D genes are given only for firm matches. Only part of the rows carry a size: once, few, many, or a class if the clone is expanded.

d_gene: TRBD1; j_gene: TRBJ2-7; len: 11; abundance: NA; v_gene: TRBV5-4; CDR3nt: TGTGCCAGCAGCGGGGGACAGGGCGCGTACTTC; CDR3aa: CASSGGQGAYF
d_gene: TRBD1; j_gene: TRBJ2-3; len: 15; abundance: NA; v_gene: TRBV9; CDR3nt: TGTGCCAGCAGCCCCCAGGGGGCAGCTACAGATACGCAGTATTTT; CDR3aa: CASSPQGAATDTQYF
d_gene: NA; j_gene: TRBJ2-7; len: 15; abundance: NA; v_gene: TRBV11-2; CDR3nt: TGTGCCAGCAGCTTGGAATCGGGGGCATTCTACGAGCAGTACTTC; CDR3aa: CASSLESGAFYEQYF
d_gene: NA; j_gene: TRBJ2-7; len: 12; abundance: NA; v_gene: TRBV30; CDR3nt: TGTGCCTGGAGCGCTGACCCCTACGAGCAGTACTTC; CDR3aa: CAWSADPYEQYF
d_gene: NA; j_gene: TRBJ2-1; len: 13; abundance: once; v_gene: TRBV5-1; CDR3nt: TGCGCCAGCAGCTTGGTGGGCTACAATGAGCAGTTCTTC; CDR3aa: CASSLVGYNEQFF
d_gene: NA; j_gene: TRBJ2-7; len: 11; abundance: NA; v_gene: TRBV30; CDR3nt: TGTGCCTTACGCGATTCCTACGAGCAGTACTTC; CDR3aa: CALRDSYEQYF
d_gene: TRBD1; j_gene: TRBJ1-4; len: 16; abundance: NA; v_gene: TRBV29-1; CDR3nt: TGCAGCGTTGGGGGTGGACAGGGGTTGTCTAATGAAAAACTGTTTTTT; CDR3aa: CSVGGGQGLSNEKLFF
d_gene: TRBD1; j_gene: TRBJ2-1; len: 17; abundance: NA; v_gene: TRBV4-1; CDR3nt: TGCGCCAGCAGCCAATCCCTGGACAGGGGACCCTACAATGAGCAGTTCTTC; CDR3aa: CASSQSLDRGPYNEQFF
d_gene: NA; j_gene: TRBJ2-7; len: 12; abundance: few; v_gene: TRBV28; CDR3nt: TGTGCCAGCAGAGCGACTAGCTACGAGCAGTACTTC; CDR3aa: CASRATSYEQYF
d_gene: TRBD2; j_gene: TRBJ2-7; len: 15; abundance: NA; v_gene: TRBV4-1; CDR3nt: TGCGCCAGCAGTCAGACTAGCGGGAGTATCTACGAGCAGTACTTC; CDR3aa: CASSQTSGSIYEQYF
d_gene: TRBD1; j_gene: TRBJ2-2; len: 17; abundance: NA; v_gene: TRBV10-2; CDR3nt: TGCGCCAGCAGTGATATTACCGGGACAGGGTTTCCCGGGGAGCTGTTTTTT; CDR3aa: CASSDITGTGFPGELFF